This T cell receptor (beta chain) stems from a study of monozygotic twins with inflammatory bowel disease. Study findings and constraints: The data did not back a single strong IBD-associated clonotype or signal.

TCRdb reprocessed the 5' RACE reads; each CDR3 protein has one entry and no DNA is given. Here the sample table reports around 370,000 distinct CDR3 sequences. In germline, CDR1 is LGHNA, CDR2 YSLEER. The CDR3 consists of 15 residues. Of note for this clonotype: Its antigen is undetermined.

The sample comprised blood. The chain couples TRBV4-3 to TRBJ2-7; with no DNA, the TCRdb D assignment of TRBD1 cannot be verified. The sequence derives from a human donor with ulcerative colitis or Crohn's disease, or a healthy co-twin of an affected twin (not recorded which). CDR3 loop: CASSQAGTGFYEQYF.